The 8 T cell receptor beta chains below were found in one sample sequenced in a study of cytomegalovirus exposure and HLA in healthy donors. This table comes from immunoSEQ multiplex PCR, and its TCRdb copy is limited to in-frame clones, with some not included. This repertoire shows some 49,000 clones, roughly nine tenths found once; its top ten account for approximately 1.4%. Material: PBMCs. Source of these receptors: a man aged 18 to 29 in good health and CMV-seronegative.

In nucleotides, the CDR3 is TGTGCCAGCAGCGTAGGGGACTACCTTACCTACGAGCAGTACTTC. It yields the protein CASSVGDYLTYEQYF. This chain uses TRBV9 with TRBJ2-7; 7 bases align to TRBD2. The CDR3 loop spans 15 amino acids. V trimming: 0 bases; J trimming: 2 bases; junction bases outside the gene matches: 5. Germline V gene sequence: CDR1 SGDLS, CDR2 YYNGEE.

The genes are TRBV5-1 and TRBJ2-3, with 10 bases lining up with TRBD2. Germline V gene sequence: CDR1 SGHRS, CDR2 YFSETQ. The CDR3 length is 15 residues. The V and J ends lost 2 bases and 1 base, in that order; junction bases with no gene match: 1. The CDR3 protein is CASSLGTSGTDTQYF. The DNA for the CDR3 is TGCGCCAGCAGCTTAGGGACTAGCGGCACAGATACGCAGTATTTT.

The chain links TRBV28 to TRBJ1-1; D is unclear. CDR3 length: 17 amino acids. Germline V CDR1 and CDR2: MDHEN, SYDVKM. V lost 2 bases and J lost 0, with 16 bases in between. CDR3 in amino acids: CASSLGGSPTLNTEAFF. The CDR3 coding sequence is TGTGCCAGCAGTTTAGGAGGGAGTCCTACGTTGAACACTGAAGCTTTCTTT. Full variable domain (remainder filled in from reference TRBV28 and TRBJ1-1): DVKVTQSSRYLVKRTGEKVFLECVQDMDHENMFWYRQDPGLGLRLIYFSYDVKMKEKGDIPEGYSVSREKKERFSLILESASTNQTSMYLCASSLGGSPTLNTEAFFGQGTRLTVV.

CDR3 DNA sequence: TGTGCCAGCAGCTTGTTGGCCAATGAGCAGTTCTTC. It translates to CASSLLANEQFF. V gene TRBV5-6 combines with J gene TRBJ2-1; D gene unclear. The CDR3 totals 12 residues. CDR1 is SGHDT and CDR2 is YYEEEE in the germline V gene. V lost 1 base and J lost 6, with 5 bases in between.

The V call is TRBV5-4, the J call TRBJ2-7; 11 positions agree with TRBD2. Germline CDR1 and CDR2: SGHNT and YYREEE (reference sequence). The CDR3 runs 16 residues. V was clipped by 4 bases and J by 0 bases; unmatched bases: 6. The DNA for the CDR3 is TGTGCCAGCAGCCGTGGGACTAGCGGCGTCTCCTACGAGCAGTACTTC. Its translation: CASSRGTSGVSYEQYF.

The chain uses TRBV6-5 and TRBJ1-4; perhaps TRBD1 as D (5 bases). V lost 6 bases to trimming and J lost 0 bases, with 11 bases between them. The germline CDR1 and CDR2 sequences are MNHEY and SVGAGI. The CDR3 consists of 15 residues. CDR3 DNA: TGTGCCAGCAGGCGGGACTCTGCAACTAATGAAAAACTGTTTTTT. Protein sequence: CASRRDSATNEKLFF.

This chain joins TRBV7-9 and TRBJ1-3, with D maybe TRBD1 (6 bases). V lost 2 bases and J lost 1, with 12 bases in between. CDR1 and CDR2 from the germline V gene are SEHNR and FQNEAQ (reference sequence). The CDR3 is 16 amino acids. This CDR3 reads CASSLTLGGSGNTIYF. The DNA of the CDR3 is TGTGCCAGCAGCTTAACTTTAGGGGGATCTGGAAACACCATATATTTT. Looking up the rest from reference TRBV7-9 and TRBJ1-3 gives the full variable domain: DTGVSQNPRHKITKRGQNVTFRCDPISEHNRLYWYRQTLGQGPEFLTYFQNEAQLEKSRLLSDRFSAERPKGSFSTLEIQRTEQGDSAMYLCASSLTLGGSGNTIYFGEGSWLTVV.

This clone was observed once. The chain recombines TRBV28 with TRBJ2-7; TRBD2 matches 7 bases. CDR1 MDHEN and CDR2 SYDVKM come from the germline V gene. J gave up 6 bases and V 7 bases, and 9 bases lay outside the gene matches. This CDR3 comprises 13 residues. The CDR3 DNA follows: TGTGCCAGCACCACAGCGCGGGAGCTCGAGCAGTACTTC. Translation gives CASTTARELEQYF.